One sample yielded the 20 T cell receptor beta chains listed below, sequenced in a study of blood T cell repertoires in COVID-19 (dated by TCRdb to 2020 to 2022). Library creation used the immunoSEQ multiplex PCR assay. TCRdb took over this immuneACCESS table, retaining in-frame rearrangements with V and J assigned. Such tables are incomplete; in checked studies, under half of the missing clones stem from an unresolved V gene, and the remainder is unexplained. The sample yields 270,000 or so clones; about 86% were counted once. The top ten hold 3.4% of the sample. The sample comprised PBMCs or T cells enriched from blood (not recorded which). These receptors all come from a man aged 45-65 years who had recovered from COVID-19.

The rearrangement uses TRBV24-1 and TRBJ2-3; 9 nucleotides line up with TRBD1. This CDR3 contains 16 residues. Germline CDR1 reads KGHDR; CDR2 reads SFDVKD. With V trimmed by 1 base and J by 4 bases, 5 bases remained unmatched. The CDR3 coding sequence is TGTGCCACCAGTGATTTTGCGGGACAGGGACCAGATACGCAGTATTTT. Its protein product is CATSDFAGQGPDTQYF.

This sequence joins TRBV9 and TRBJ1-4; TRBD1 agrees at 8 bases. The CDR3 spans 18 residues. Germline V lookup: CDR1 SGDLS, CDR2 YYNGEE. V lost 0 bases to trimming and J lost 5 bases; unmatched junction nucleotides: 12. The CDR3 DNA sequence: TGTGCCAGCAGCGTAGGGCCCTTGATGACAGGGGAAAATGAAAAACTGTTTTTT. It is translated as CASSVGPLMTGENEKLFF. Variable domain in full (rest from reference TRBV9 and TRBJ1-4): DSGVTQTPKHLITATGQRVTLRCSPRSGDLSVYWYQQSLDQGLQFLIQYYNGEERAKGNILERFSAQQFPDLHSELNLSSLELGDSALYFCASSVGPLMTGENEKLFFGSGTQLSVL.

The chain has TRBV12-5 and TRBJ2-1, with D maybe TRBD2 (6 bases). V was cut by 0 bases and J by 9 bases, with 12 bases left in between. The CDR3 contains 14 residues. Germline V gives CDR1 LGHNT, CDR2 FRNRAP. The CDR3 DNA reads as TGTGCTAGTGGTTTGGTATCGGGAGTCGGTGAGCAGTTCTTC. Residues: CASGLVSGVGEQFF.

CDR3 amino acids: CASSADRGHEQYF. In DNA form, the CDR3 reads TGTGCCAGCAGCGCGGACAGGGGTCACGAGCAGTACTTC. The chain employs TRBV5-4 and TRBJ2-7; the match to TRBD1 covers 9 bases. Germline V gene data show CDR1 as SGHNT and CDR2 as YYREEE (reference sequence). V was clipped by 4 bases and J by 5 bases; unmatched bases: 4. This CDR3 contains 13 residues.

The CDR3 is CASRQGAYQPQHF. CDR3 DNA: TGTGCCAGTAGGCAGGGGGCGTATCAGCCCCAGCATTTT. This chain connects TRBV19 to TRBJ1-5; the match to TRBD1 covers 8 bases. The CDR3 length is 13 residues. Germline CDR1 and CDR2: LNHDA and SQIVND (reference sequence). Unmatched junction bases numbered 3, after V lost 6 bases and J lost 5 bases.

The chain is built from TRBV18 and TRBJ1-1; D uncertain. V gave up 1 base and J gave up 5 bases, with 14 bases separating them. Per the germline V gene, CDR1 is KGHSH and CDR2 is LQKENI. The CDR3 is made up of 15 amino acids. CDR3 coding DNA: TGTGCCAGCTCACCACTTACGGAGCCGAAGACTGAAGCTTTCTTT. The encoded protein is CASSPLTEPKTEAFF. The whole variable domain, filled in from reference TRBV18 and TRBJ1-1, reads NAGVMQNPRHLVRRRGQEARLRCSPMKGHSHVYWYRQLPEEGLKFMVYLQKENIIDESGMPKERFSAEFPKEGPSILRIQQVVRGDSAAYFCASSPLTEPKTEAFFGQGTRLTVV.

J is TRBJ1-4 and V is TRBV18, with 10 positions matching TRBD1. The germline V gene has CDR1 KGHSH and CDR2 LQKENI. This CDR3 spans 16 amino acids. After removal of 6 bases from V and 8 bases from J, the junction contained 12 bases not matched to a gene. DNA of the CDR3: TGTGCCAGCTCTCCCCGGACAGGGGGAGTGGGGGAAAAACTGTTTTTT. This translates into CASSPRTGGVGEKLFF.

As DNA, the CDR3 is TGTGCCACCAGTGATGGGCAGGCAGGGATGAGCAATCAGCCCCAGCATTTT. It codes for CATSDGQAGMSNQPQHF. The genes are TRBV24-1 and TRBJ1-5; a weak D match, TRBD1 (5 bases). The CDR3 sequence is 17 residues long. V gave up 3 bases and J gave up 1 base, with 15 bases separating them. The germline V gene has CDR1 KGHDR and CDR2 SFDVKD.

The CDR3 DNA is TGTGCCAGTAGTTCTTCCGGGACTATCCAGTCCGAGCAGTACTTC. It is translated as CASSSSGTIQSEQYF. The chain employs TRBV19 and TRBJ2-7; TRBD2 matches at 7 bases. The CDR3 is 15 residues long. Trimming removed 5 bases from V and 6 bases from J; junction bases left unmatched: 13. Germline values: CDR1 LNHDA, CDR2 SQIVND (reference sequence).

The rearrangement links TRBV5-1 to TRBJ1-4; 7 nucleotides match TRBD1. This CDR3 is built from 17 residues. Germline V gene sequence: CDR1 SGHRS, CDR2 YFSETQ. The V segment lost 0 bases and the J segment 6 bases; nucleotides outside the gene matches: 11. Here the CDR3 reads CASSLVGRQGLDEKLFF. As DNA, the CDR3 is TGCGCCAGCAGCTTGGTTGGACGACAGGGCTTGGATGAAAAACTGTTTTTT.

This rearrangement joins TRBV11-3 to TRBJ2-1, with 10 bases lining up with TRBD2. Germline V lookup: CDR1 SGHNT, CDR2 YENEEA. With 2 bases clipped from V and 10 bases from J, the junction kept 8 bases outside the gene matches. The CDR3 is 15 amino acids. In nucleotides, the CDR3 is TGTGCCAGCAGCTTACCTCCTGGACTAGCGGAAGAGCAGTTCTTC. Its translation: CASSLPPGLAEEQFF. Full variable domain (remainder filled in from reference TRBV11-3 and TRBJ2-1): EAGVVQSPRYKIIEKKQPVAFWCNPISGHNTLYWYLQNLGQGPELLIRYENEEAVDDSQLPKDRFSAERLKGVDSTLKIQPAELGDSAVYLCASSLPPGLAEEQFFGPGTRLTVL.

The V gene is TRBV7-2, the J gene TRBJ1-5; TRBD1 agrees at 10 bases. CDR1 and CDR2 from the germline V gene are SGHTA and FQGNSA. This CDR3 region has 16 residues. V trimming: 0 bases; J trimming: 9 bases; junction bases outside the gene matches: 8. The CDR3 region is CASSLAMTGGGWPQHF. CDR3 sequence (DNA): TGTGCCAGCAGCTTAGCCATGACAGGGGGCGGGTGGCCCCAGCATTTT.

The rearrangement uses TRBV19 and TRBJ1-2; TRBD1 matches 10 bases. The ends lost 4 bases at V and 6 bases at J; junction bases unmatched: 2. Germline V gene data show CDR1 as LNHDA and CDR2 as SQIVND (reference sequence). The CDR3 is made up of 13 amino acids. The CDR3 sequence is CASSTGTGDGYTF. The CDR3 DNA sequence: TGTGCCAGTAGTACAGGGACAGGGGATGGCTACACCTTC.

This clone was seen once. The chain has TRBV29-1 and TRBJ2-1, with TRBD2 matching 8 bases. CDR3 length: 13 residues. Per germline, CDR1 SQVTM and CDR2 ANQGSEA. Trimming removed 7 bases from V and 0 bases from J; junction bases left unmatched: 2. The CDR3 region has the DNA TGCAGCGCGAGCGGGAGCTCCTACAATGAGCAGTTCTTC. The encoded protein is CSASGSSYNEQFF.

The genes are TRBV28 and TRBJ2-3, with D possibly being TRBD2 (6 bases). Per germline, CDR1 MDHEN and CDR2 SYDVKM. V was clipped by 6 bases and J by 3 bases, with 22 bases between them. The CDR3 runs 17 residues. The CDR3 nucleotides read TGTGCCAGCAGCCCCCGGCGGGGCCCTCCCGGGACAGATACGCAGTATTTT. As protein: CASSPRRGPPGTDTQYF.

The rearrangement joins TRBV4-3 to TRBJ2-7, with TRBD2 matching 7 bases. Trimming removed 3 bases from V and 2 bases from J; junction bases left unmatched: 7. The CDR3 has 15 residues. In germline, CDR1 is LGHNA, CDR2 YSLEER. The CDR3 spells CASSQLLASTYEQYF. The CDR3, as DNA: TGCGCCAGCAGCCAGTTACTAGCGAGTACCTACGAGCAGTACTTC.

The chain has TRBV4-1 and TRBJ1-2; D is ambiguous. The CDR3 is 13 residues long. Germline lookup yields CDR1 MGHRA and CDR2 YSYEKL. Between the trimmed V and J ends, which lost 2 bases and 7 bases, there was a span of 11 bases. The CDR3 sequence: CASSQLYEAGYTF. As DNA, the CDR3 is TGCGCCAGCAGCCAATTGTACGAGGCTGGCTACACCTTC.

V usage is TRBV27 and J usage is TRBJ2-2; no clear D gene. The germline V gene has CDR1 MNHEY and CDR2 SMNVEV (reference sequence). This CDR3 is built from 14 residues. V lost 8 bases and J lost 4, with 14 bases in between. The chain's CDR3 is CASSKEFSTGELFF. Here the CDR3 DNA reads TGTGCCAGCTCCAAGGAGTTCAGCACCGGGGAGCTGTTTTTT.

Only a few counts were recorded for this clone. The rearrangement joins TRBV4-2 to TRBJ1-3, with TRBD1 as a possible D gene (6 bases). The germline V and J ends were trimmed by 1 base and 0 bases, with 13 bases remaining between them. Germline V gives CDR1 LGHNA, CDR2 YNFKEQ. There are 17 residues in the CDR3. The CDR3 is CASSQVTGTYSGNTIYF. The DNA of the CDR3 is TGTGCCAGCAGCCAAGTGACAGGAACGTACTCTGGAAACACCATATATTTT.

J is TRBJ1-5 and V is TRBV3-1 (or the pseudogene TRBV3-2); D may be TRBD1 (5 bases). The CDR3 contains 15 residues. The germline V gene encodes CDR1 LGHDT and CDR2 YNNKEL (reference sequence). Trimming took 6 bases from V and 1 from J, leaving 13 bases between them. The CDR3 DNA reads as TGTGCCAGCAGTAACAGGCTTACGAGCAATCAGCCCCAGCATTTT. Amino acid sequence: CASSNRLTSNQPQHF.